A selection of T cell receptor beta chains follows, all from one sample in a study of CD8 T cells in ankylosing spondylitis. TCRdb re-called the 5' RACE reads through MiXCR, storing one row per CDR3 protein. This sample has roughly 90,000 distinct CDR3 sequences, with just under 9% found just once. The sequencing sample was made of blood, either unsorted or a sorted T cell fraction (not recorded which). The receptors were gathered from a male donor with ankylosing spondylitis. The conserved cysteine and the conserved F or W are not part of the CDR3 here. Fields, in order: J gene, V gene, CDR3 protein.

j_call: TRBJ1-1; v_call: TRBV6-4; cdr3_aa: ASSDSGGTEAF
j_call: TRBJ1-2; v_call: TRBV20-1; cdr3_aa: SARDRGLNYGYT
j_call: TRBJ1-4; v_call: TRBV27; cdr3_aa: ASRGAATNEKLF
j_call: TRBJ2-1; v_call: TRBV27; cdr3_aa: ASSLSVAGLYNEQF
j_call: TRBJ2-7; v_call: TRBV21-1; cdr3_aa: ASSGRDLYEQY
j_call: TRBJ2-1; v_call: TRBV6-1; cdr3_aa: ASSTTSGSYNEQF
j_call: TRBJ2-7; v_call: TRBV13; cdr3_aa: ASSLGAGDPEQY
j_call: TRBJ1-3; v_call: TRBV7-9; cdr3_aa: ASSSLLDRGAGNTIY
j_call: TRBJ2-4; v_call: TRBV28; cdr3_aa: ASSSLWGIQY
j_call: TRBJ2-3; v_call: TRBV15; cdr3_aa: ATSSGSRTDTQY
j_call: TRBJ2-1; v_call: TRBV5-4; cdr3_aa: ASSTGTSEYNEQF
j_call: TRBJ2-1; v_call: TRBV10-3; cdr3_aa: AISESLFPGAEGQGRNEQF
j_call: TRBJ1-5; v_call: TRBV4-1; cdr3_aa: ASSQVQESNQPQH
j_call: TRBJ2-1; v_call: TRBV19; cdr3_aa: ASSIDSGSPYNEQF
j_call: TRBJ2-1; v_call: TRBV11-2; cdr3_aa: ASSLGHNNEQF
j_call: TRBJ1-3; v_call: TRBV25-1; cdr3_aa: ASRRGNTIY